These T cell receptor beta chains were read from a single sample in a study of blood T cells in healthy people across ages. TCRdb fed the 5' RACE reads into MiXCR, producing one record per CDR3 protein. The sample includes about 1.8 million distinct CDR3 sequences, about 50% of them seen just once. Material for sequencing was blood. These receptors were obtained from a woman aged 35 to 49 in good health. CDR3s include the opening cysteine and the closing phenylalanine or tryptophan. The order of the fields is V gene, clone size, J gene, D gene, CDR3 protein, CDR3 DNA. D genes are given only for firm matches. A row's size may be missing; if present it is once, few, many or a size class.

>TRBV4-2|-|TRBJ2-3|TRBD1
CASSQGAGGAADTQYF
TGTGCCAGCAGCCAAGGTGCAGGGGGCGCAGCAGATACGCAGTATTTT
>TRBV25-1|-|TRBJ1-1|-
CASSEWGGLGTEAFF
TGTGCCAGCAGTGAATGGGGAGGCTTAGGCACTGAAGCTTTCTTT
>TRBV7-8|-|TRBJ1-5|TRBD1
CASSPSGGYQPQHF
TGTGCCAGCAGCCCGTCAGGGGGCTATCAGCCCCAGCATTTT
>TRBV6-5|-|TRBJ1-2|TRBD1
CASRGGRPGGYTF
TGTGCCAGCAGAGGGGGCCGCCCCGGTGGCTACACCTTC
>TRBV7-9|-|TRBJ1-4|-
CASSSSEKLFF
TGTGCCAGCAGTTCCAGTGAGAAACTGTTTTTT
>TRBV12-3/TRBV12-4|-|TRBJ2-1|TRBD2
CASRTTGLGGETQFF
TGTGCCAGCAGAACTACAGGACTTGGGGGGGAGACCCAGTTCTTC
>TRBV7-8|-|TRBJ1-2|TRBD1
CASSATGTGNGYTF
TGTGCCAGCAGCGCAACCGGGACAGGGAATGGCTACACCTTC
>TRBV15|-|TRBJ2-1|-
CATSRVGGGASYNEQFF
TGTGCCACCAGCAGAGTAGGAGGGGGGGCCTCCTACAATGAGCAGTTCTTC
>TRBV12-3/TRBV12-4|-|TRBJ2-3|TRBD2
CASSFGTSNTNTQYF
TGTGCCAGCAGTTTTGGGACTAGCAATACAAATACGCAGTATTTT
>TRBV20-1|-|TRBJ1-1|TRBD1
CSAPGQLNTEAFF
TGCAGTGCTCCGGGACAGCTGAACACTGAAGCTTTCTTT
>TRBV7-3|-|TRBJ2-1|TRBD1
CASRRTGGPYNEQFF
TGTGCCAGCAGGCGAACAGGGGGTCCGTACAATGAGCAGTTCTTC
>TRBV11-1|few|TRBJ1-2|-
CASSTRTNNYGYTF
TGTGCCAGCAGCACACGGACGAATAACTATGGCTACACCTTC
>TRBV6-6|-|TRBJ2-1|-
CASSSRGGTRYNEQFF
TGTGCCAGCAGTTCCCGGGGAGGGACAAGGTACAATGAGCAGTTCTTC
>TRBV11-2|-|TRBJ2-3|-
CASSLVRADTDTQYF
TGTGCCAGCAGCTTAGTGCGGGCAGATACAGATACGCAGTATTTT
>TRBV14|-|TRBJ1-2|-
CASSHDLGGYGYTF
TGTGCCAGCAGCCACGATTTAGGGGGCTATGGCTACACCTTC
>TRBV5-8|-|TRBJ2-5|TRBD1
CASRLRTGVIETQYF
TGTGCCAGCAGACTCAGAACAGGGGTTATTGAGACCCAGTACTTC
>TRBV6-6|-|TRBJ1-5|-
CASTINGDNNQPQHF
TGTGCCAGCACTATAAACGGGGACAACAATCAGCCCCAGCATTTT
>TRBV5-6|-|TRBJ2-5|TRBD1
CASSLAPDRDETPYF
TGTGCCAGCAGCTTGGCCCCGGACAGGGACGAGACCCCGTACTTC
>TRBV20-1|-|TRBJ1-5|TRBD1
CSATQGARQPQHF
TGCAGTGCTACTCAGGGGGCTCGTCAGCCCCAGCATTTT
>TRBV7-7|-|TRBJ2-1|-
CASSLAHSLSSSYNEQFF
TGTGCTAGCAGCTTAGCCCACAGCCTTTCGAGCTCCTACAATGAGCAGTTCTTC
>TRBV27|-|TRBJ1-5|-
CASSEQGPTPYSNQPQHF
TGTGCCAGCAGTGAACAGGGACCCACCCCTTATAGCAATCAGCCCCAGCATTTT
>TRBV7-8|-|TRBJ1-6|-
CASSLVFRKRSPLHF
TGTGCCAGCAGCTTAGTGTTTCGGAAAAGGTCACCCCTCCACTTT
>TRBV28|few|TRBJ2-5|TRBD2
CASRSGGNQETQYF
TGTGCCAGCAGATCGGGGGGTAACCAAGAGACCCAGTACTTC
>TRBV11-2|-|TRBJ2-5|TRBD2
CASTDKPSGGTQYF
TGTGCCAGCACCGACAAACCTAGCGGGGGGACCCAGTACTTC
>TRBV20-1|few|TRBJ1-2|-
CSAKQGYVYGYTF
TGCAGTGCTAAACAGGGCTACGTCTATGGCTACACCTTC
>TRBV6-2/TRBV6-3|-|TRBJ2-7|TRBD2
CANRSGTSGAEQYF
TGTGCCAACAGATCCGGGACCAGCGGGGCCGAGCAGTACTTC
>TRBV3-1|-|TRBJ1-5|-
CASSLGRFGQPQHF
TGTGCCAGCAGCCTGGGGAGGTTTGGTCAGCCCCAGCATTTT
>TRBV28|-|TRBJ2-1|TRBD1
CASQTGGISSEQFF
TGTGCCAGCCAGACAGGGGGGATCAGTAGTGAGCAGTTCTTC
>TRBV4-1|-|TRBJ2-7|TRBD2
CASSQSGVPYEQYF
TGCGCCAGCAGCCAGAGCGGGGTCCCCTACGAGCAGTACTTC
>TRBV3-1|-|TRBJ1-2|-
CASSLGEGPYYGYTF
TGTGCCAGCAGCCTTGGGGAAGGGCCTTACTATGGCTACACCTTC
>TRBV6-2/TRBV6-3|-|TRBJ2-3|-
CASSYPQGVRSTDTQYF
TGTGCCAGCAGTTACCCCCAGGGTGTGCGGAGCACAGATACGCAGTATTTT
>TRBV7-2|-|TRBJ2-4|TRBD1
CASRGTGAVKTKNIQYF
TGTGCCAGCAGAGGGACAGGAGCTGTGAAGACCAAAAACATTCAGTACTTC
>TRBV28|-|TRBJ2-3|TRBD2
CASSRPTSGNTQYF
TGTGCCAGCAGTCGCCCGACTAGCGGGAATACGCAGTATTTT
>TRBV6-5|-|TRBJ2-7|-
CASNRLQTYEQYF
TGTGCCAGCAATCGACTTCAGACCTACGAGCAGTACTTC
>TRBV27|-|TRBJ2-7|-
CASSGSGYGQYF
TGTGCCAGCAGCGGCAGCGGCTACGGGCAGTACTTC
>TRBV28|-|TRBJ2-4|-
CASRSGLLQYF
TGTGCCAGCAGGTCGGGACTGCTTCAGTACTTC
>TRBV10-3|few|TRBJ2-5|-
CAISEGDGGETQYF
TGTGCCATCAGTGAAGGGGACGGAGGAGAGACCCAGTACTTC
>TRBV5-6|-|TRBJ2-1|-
CASSLAISRGNEQFF
TGTGCCAGCAGCTTGGCCATCAGCAGGGGCAATGAGCAGTTCTTC
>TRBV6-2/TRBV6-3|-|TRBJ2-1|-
CASSYSARSYNEQFF
TGTGCCAGCAGTTACTCGGCGCGCTCCTACAATGAGCAGTTCTTC
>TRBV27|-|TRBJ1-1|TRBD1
CASSSQTLDRSNIEAFF
TGTGCCAGCAGTTCGCAAACTTTGGACAGGAGCAACATTGAAGCTTTCTTT
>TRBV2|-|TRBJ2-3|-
CASSIRGGEITDTQYF
TGTGCCAGCAGTATCCGCGGAGGAGAAATCACAGATACGCAGTATTTT
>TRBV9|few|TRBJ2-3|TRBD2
CASSVSGESTDTQYF
TGTGCCAGCAGCGTTAGCGGGGAAAGCACAGATACGCAGTATTTT
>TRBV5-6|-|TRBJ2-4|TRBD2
CASSLTFGTSGEIRAKNIQYF
TGTGCCAGCAGTTTGACCTTCGGGACTAGCGGGGAGATTAGAGCCAAAAACATTCAGTACTTC
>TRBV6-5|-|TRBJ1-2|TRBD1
CASRFGQESYGYTF
TGTGCCAGCAGATTCGGACAGGAGAGCTATGGCTACACCTTC
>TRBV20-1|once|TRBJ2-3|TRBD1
CSARGGQGVRAFTDTQYF
TGCAGTGCTAGAGGGGGGCAGGGGGTCCGGGCCTTCACAGATACGCAGTATTTT
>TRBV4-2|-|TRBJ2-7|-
CASSQESRESSYEQYF
TGTGCCAGCAGCCAAGAAAGTAGGGAAAGCTCCTACGAGCAGTACTTC